This T cell receptor beta chain was captured by sequencing in a study of tumor and adjacent non-tumor tissue in lung cancer. The germline V gene has CDR1 MNHEY and CDR2 SVGAGI. CDR3 length: 13 amino acids. A modified ARM-PCR protocol with three rounds of nested PCR amplified TCRbeta. TCRdb re-called the multiplex PCR reads through MiXCR, storing one row per CDR3 protein. The table records roughly 76,000 distinct CDR3 sequences, around 65% of them present only once. Note on this clonotype: A read error may produce the germline difference seen at one junction end.

The template was RNA from unsorted bulk tissue. This clonotype was obtained from a woman in her 70s with non-small cell lung cancer. V is TRBV6-5 and J is TRBJ2-3; D possibly matches TRBD1 or TRBD2 (5 bases each). Sequencing used lung tumor tissue. The CDR3: CTSSWGFSDTQYF. Here the CDR3 DNA reads TGTACCAGCAGTTGGGGGTTCTCAGACACGCAGTATTTT.